The sequence of this T cell receptor (beta chain) was determined in a study of cytomegalovirus exposure and HLA in healthy donors. This clone was seen a handful of times. The CDR3 consists of 14 residues. Germline V gene sequence: CDR1 LNHDA, CDR2 SQIVND (reference sequence). V gave up 3 bases and J gave up 5 bases; unmatched junction bases: 2. The PCR employed 60 Vbeta primers together with 13 Jbeta primers. Assay used: immunoSEQ multiplex PCR; TCRdb lists only in-frame clones, some missing. Altogether around 140,000 clones are present, 75% to 90% being singletons, with the ten largest covering 8.1%.

The sample was PBMCs. The gene calls are TRBV19 and TRBJ2-1; 9 nucleotides line up with TRBD2. The receptor's source is a woman aged 45-65 years in good health and CMV-seropositive. The CDR3 protein is CASSISGGNNEQFF. CDR3 nucleotide sequence: TGTGCCAGTAGTATCAGCGGGGGGAACAATGAGCAGTTCTTC.